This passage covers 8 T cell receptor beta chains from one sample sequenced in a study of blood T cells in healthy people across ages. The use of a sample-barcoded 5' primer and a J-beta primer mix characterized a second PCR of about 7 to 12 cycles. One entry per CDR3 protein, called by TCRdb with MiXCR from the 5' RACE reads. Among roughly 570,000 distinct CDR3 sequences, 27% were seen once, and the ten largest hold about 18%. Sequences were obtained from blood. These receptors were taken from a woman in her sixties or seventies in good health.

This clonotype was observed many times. The CDR3 region has the DNA TGCAGTGCGATCCAAAACAGGGGTCTCCAGGGCGAGCAGTACTTC. Translation: CSAIQNRGLQGEQYF. V is TRBV20-1 and J is TRBJ2-5; 7 nucleotides agree with TRBD1. The end of the DNA is better explained by TRBJ2-7, so the J call may be wrong. The CDR3 is made up of 15 amino acids. Germline V gives CDR1 DFQATT, CDR2 SNEGSKA (reference sequence).

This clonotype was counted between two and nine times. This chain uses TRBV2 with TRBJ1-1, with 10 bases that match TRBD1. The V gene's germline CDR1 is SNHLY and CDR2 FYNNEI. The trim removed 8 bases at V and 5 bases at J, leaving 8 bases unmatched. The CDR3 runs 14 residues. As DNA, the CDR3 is TGTGCCAGCCTTCGGGACAGGGGAGATACTGAAGCTTTCTTT. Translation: CASLRDRGDTEAFF.

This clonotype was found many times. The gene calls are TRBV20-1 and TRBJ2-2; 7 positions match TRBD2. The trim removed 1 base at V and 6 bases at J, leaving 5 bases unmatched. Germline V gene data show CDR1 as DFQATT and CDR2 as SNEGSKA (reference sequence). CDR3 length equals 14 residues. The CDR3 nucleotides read TGCAGTGCTAGAGGCGGGAGACACGCCGGGGAGCTGTTTTTT. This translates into CSARGGRHAGELFF.

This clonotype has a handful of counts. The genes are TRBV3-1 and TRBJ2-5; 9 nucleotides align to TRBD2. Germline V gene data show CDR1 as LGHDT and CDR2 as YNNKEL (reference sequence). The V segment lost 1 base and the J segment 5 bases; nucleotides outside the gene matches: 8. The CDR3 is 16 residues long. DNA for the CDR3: TGTGCCAGCAGCCAAGGCACCGGGACTAGCTTCGAGACCCAGTACTTC. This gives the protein CASSQGTGTSFETQYF.

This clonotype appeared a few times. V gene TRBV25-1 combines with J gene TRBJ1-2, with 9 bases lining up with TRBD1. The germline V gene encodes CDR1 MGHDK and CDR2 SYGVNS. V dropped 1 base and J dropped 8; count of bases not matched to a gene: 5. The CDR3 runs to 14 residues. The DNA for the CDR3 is TGTGCCAGCAGTGAATCGGGGACAGGGCTAGGCTACACCTTC. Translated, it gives CASSESGTGLGYTF.

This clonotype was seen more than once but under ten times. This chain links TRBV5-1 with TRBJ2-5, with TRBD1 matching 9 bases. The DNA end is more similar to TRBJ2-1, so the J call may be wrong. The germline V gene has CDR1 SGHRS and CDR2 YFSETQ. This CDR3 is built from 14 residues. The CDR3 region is CASSPGQGGDEQFF. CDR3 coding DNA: TGCGCCAGCAGCCCGGGACAGGGAGGCGATGAGCAGTTCTTC.

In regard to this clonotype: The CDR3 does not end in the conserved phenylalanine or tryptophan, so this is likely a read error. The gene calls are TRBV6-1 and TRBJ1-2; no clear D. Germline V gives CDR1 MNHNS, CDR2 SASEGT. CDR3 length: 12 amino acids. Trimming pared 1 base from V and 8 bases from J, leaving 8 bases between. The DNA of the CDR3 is TGTGCCAGCAGTGAAGTTCTGTTGGGCTACACCATC. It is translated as CASSEVLLGYTI.

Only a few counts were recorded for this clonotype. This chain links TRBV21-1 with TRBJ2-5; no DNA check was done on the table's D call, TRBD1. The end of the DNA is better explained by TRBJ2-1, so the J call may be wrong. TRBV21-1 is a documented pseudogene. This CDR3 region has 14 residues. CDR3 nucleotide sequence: TGTGCCAGCAGCAAAGCCCGGGTCCACAATGAGCAGTTCTTC. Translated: CASSKARVHNEQFF.